Listed below are T cell receptor beta chains from one sample, sequenced in a study of post-analysis software for immune sequencing data. MiXCR was run by TCRdb on the PCR reads, yielding one entry per CDR3 protein. The table shows 350,000 to 500,000 distinct CDR3 sequences, with 35% to 45% occurring only once. What was sequenced was blood. The receptors were sampled from a girl aged 2-10 years with multiple sclerosis. CDR3s include the opening cysteine and the closing phenylalanine or tryptophan. D genes are given only for firm matches. A clone size is listed for some rows: how often the clone was seen (once, few, many), or a class if it is expanded.

j_call: TRBJ1-1
cdr3_length: 12
v_call: TRBV29-1
clone_size: -
d_call: -
cdr3_nt: TGCAGCGCTAACAGTAGATACACTGAAGCTTTCTTT
cdr3_aa: CSANSRYTEAFF

j_call: TRBJ2-7
cdr3_length: 15
v_call: TRBV29-1
clone_size: many
d_call: -
cdr3_nt: TGCAGCGTTGAATTAAGGACGGAGTCGGGCTACGAGCAGTACTTC
cdr3_aa: CSVELRTESGYEQYF

j_call: TRBJ2-1
cdr3_length: 12
v_call: TRBV12-3/TRBV12-4
clone_size: -
d_call: -
cdr3_nt: TGTGCCAGCAGTGCCGAGGGATCCATAGGGTTCTTC
cdr3_aa: CASSAEGSIGFF

j_call: TRBJ2-3
cdr3_length: 16
v_call: TRBV10-3
clone_size: -
d_call: TRBD2
cdr3_nt: TGTGCCATCAGAGGGACTAGCGGGGCTAGCACAGATACGCAGTATTTT
cdr3_aa: CAIRGTSGASTDTQYF

j_call: TRBJ2-1
cdr3_length: 16
v_call: TRBV11-2
clone_size: -
d_call: TRBD2
cdr3_nt: TGTGCCAGCAGCTTACTTCGACTAGCGTCCTACAATGAGCAGTTCTTC
cdr3_aa: CASSLLRLASYNEQFF

j_call: TRBJ2-7
cdr3_length: 17
v_call: TRBV5-1
clone_size: -
d_call: -
cdr3_nt: TGCGCCAGCAGCTTGGTAATTACACAGGGAACGGCCTACGAGCAGTACTTC
cdr3_aa: CASSLVITQGTAYEQYF

j_call: TRBJ2-5
cdr3_length: 13
v_call: TRBV10-3
clone_size: -
d_call: -
cdr3_nt: TGTGCCATCAGTGAGGTTAGCCCAGAGACCCAGTACTTC
cdr3_aa: CAISEVSPETQYF

j_call: TRBJ2-3
cdr3_length: 17
v_call: TRBV7-3
clone_size: -
d_call: TRBD1
cdr3_nt: TGTGCCAGCAGCCGGACACCTTCCACAGGGGCTACAGATACGCAGTATTTT
cdr3_aa: CASSRTPSTGATDTQYF

j_call: TRBJ2-7
cdr3_length: 14
v_call: TRBV5-1
clone_size: few
d_call: TRBD1
cdr3_nt: TGCGCCAGCAGCTACGGGACAGGGAACTACGAGCAGTACTTC
cdr3_aa: CASSYGTGNYEQYF

j_call: TRBJ2-1
cdr3_length: 14
v_call: TRBV24-1
clone_size: -
d_call: -
cdr3_nt: TGTGCCACTACTGAAGTGGGGGGGCCGAATGAGCAGTTCTTC
cdr3_aa: CATTEVGGPNEQFF

j_call: TRBJ2-7
cdr3_length: 15
v_call: TRBV6-4
clone_size: many
d_call: -
cdr3_nt: TGTGCCAGCAGTGACAGACAGATCCATTTCGGCGAGCAGTACTTC
cdr3_aa: CASSDRQIHFGEQYF

j_call: TRBJ1-2
cdr3_length: 12
v_call: TRBV10-3
clone_size: -
d_call: -
cdr3_nt: TGTGCCATCAGTGAGTCTAGGGAAGGCTACACCTTC
cdr3_aa: CAISESREGYTF

j_call: TRBJ2-3
cdr3_length: 16
v_call: TRBV6-1
clone_size: few
d_call: TRBD2
cdr3_nt: TGTGCCAGCAGGACGACCGGGACTAGCGGGTCAGATACGCAGTATTTT
cdr3_aa: CASRTTGTSGSDTQYF

j_call: TRBJ2-4
cdr3_length: 17
v_call: TRBV27
clone_size: -
d_call: -
cdr3_nt: TGTGCCAGCAGTCCCCGAGGGGGAGGGCTAGCCAAAAACATTCAGTACTTC
cdr3_aa: CASSPRGGGLAKNIQYF

j_call: TRBJ1-5
cdr3_length: 16
v_call: TRBV12-3/TRBV12-4
clone_size: few
d_call: TRBD1
cdr3_nt: TGTGCCAGCAGTCTAGGACAGGGACCGAGCAATCAGCCCCAGCATTTT
cdr3_aa: CASSLGQGPSNQPQHF

j_call: TRBJ1-1
cdr3_length: 16
v_call: TRBV5-1
clone_size: -
d_call: -
cdr3_nt: TGCGCCAGCAGTTATGAATTCGACAGGATGGGGACTGAAGCTTTCTTT
cdr3_aa: CASSYEFDRMGTEAFF

j_call: TRBJ1-2
cdr3_length: 15
v_call: TRBV29-1
clone_size: few
d_call: TRBD1
cdr3_nt: TGCAGCGTTGATTTGGGACAGGGACTGCAGGGTGGCTACACCTTC
cdr3_aa: CSVDLGQGLQGGYTF

j_call: TRBJ2-5
cdr3_length: 14
v_call: TRBV12-3/TRBV12-4
clone_size: -
d_call: TRBD1
cdr3_nt: TGTGCCAGCAGCGACAGGGGGCGCGATGAGACCCAGTACTTC
cdr3_aa: CASSDRGRDETQYF

j_call: TRBJ1-2
cdr3_length: 12
v_call: TRBV15
clone_size: -
d_call: -
cdr3_nt: TGTGCCACCAGCAGAGATACAAGTGGCTACACCTTC
cdr3_aa: CATSRDTSGYTF

j_call: TRBJ2-1
cdr3_length: 17
v_call: TRBV5-1
clone_size: few
d_call: -
cdr3_nt: TGCGCCAGCAGCTTGGCCCATTCCGGGCCTATTAGGGGTGAGCAGTTCTTC
cdr3_aa: CASSLAHSGPIRGEQFF

j_call: TRBJ2-1
cdr3_length: 15
v_call: TRBV6-5
clone_size: -
d_call: TRBD2
cdr3_nt: TGTGCCAGCAAGAGAACTAGCGGATCCTACAATGAGCAGTTCTTC
cdr3_aa: CASKRTSGSYNEQFF

j_call: TRBJ2-7
cdr3_length: 14
v_call: TRBV12-3/TRBV12-4
clone_size: -
d_call: -
cdr3_nt: TGTGCCAGCAGTTTAAAGCGGGTCTCCTACGAGCAGTACTTC
cdr3_aa: CASSLKRVSYEQYF

j_call: TRBJ2-7
cdr3_length: 14
v_call: TRBV7-3
clone_size: few
d_call: -
cdr3_nt: TGTGCCAGCAGCTTAATACTAGCCCTCTACGAGCAGTACTTC
cdr3_aa: CASSLILALYEQYF

j_call: TRBJ2-5
cdr3_length: 14
v_call: TRBV29-1
clone_size: -
d_call: TRBD2
cdr3_nt: TGCAGCGTTGAGGGGAGGGGACTTCAAGAGACCCAGTACTTC
cdr3_aa: CSVEGRGLQETQYF

j_call: TRBJ2-1
cdr3_length: 15
v_call: TRBV9
clone_size: few
d_call: TRBD2
cdr3_nt: TGTGCCAGCTCGGGGGGGATTTCCTCCTACAATGAGCAGTTCTTC
cdr3_aa: CASSGGISSYNEQFF

j_call: TRBJ2-1
cdr3_length: 17
v_call: TRBV7-8
clone_size: -
d_call: -
cdr3_nt: TGTGCCAGCAGCTTAGTCGGGAGCCGAGTCGGGTCCAATGAGCAGTTCTTC
cdr3_aa: CASSLVGSRVGSNEQFF

j_call: TRBJ2-1
cdr3_length: 12
v_call: TRBV7-3
clone_size: -
d_call: -
cdr3_nt: TGTGCCAGCAGCTTAAATTTCAATGAGCAGTTCTTC
cdr3_aa: CASSLNFNEQFF

j_call: TRBJ1-5
cdr3_length: 13
v_call: TRBV7-9
clone_size: -
d_call: -
cdr3_nt: TGTGCCAGCAGGGTTGGGATTGATCAGCCCCAGCATTTT
cdr3_aa: CASRVGIDQPQHF

j_call: TRBJ2-7
cdr3_length: 16
v_call: TRBV29-1
clone_size: few
d_call: TRBD2
cdr3_nt: TGCAGCGTCGACGGACTAGCAACAACGAGCTCCTACGAGCAGTACTTC
cdr3_aa: CSVDGLATTSSYEQYF

j_call: TRBJ2-7
cdr3_length: 14
v_call: TRBV28
clone_size: -
d_call: -
cdr3_nt: TGTGCCAGCAGGACCTCCGGGAGTGAGTACGAGCAGTACTTC
cdr3_aa: CASRTSGSEYEQYF

j_call: TRBJ2-1
cdr3_length: 17
v_call: TRBV4-3
clone_size: few
d_call: -
cdr3_nt: TGCGCCAGCAGCCAAGACCATGCTCCAAGCTCCTACAATGAGCAGTTCTTC
cdr3_aa: CASSQDHAPSSYNEQFF

j_call: TRBJ1-1
cdr3_length: 13
v_call: TRBV6-1
clone_size: -
d_call: -
cdr3_nt: TGTGCCAGCAAGATCGGGCTGAACACTGAAGCTTTCTTT
cdr3_aa: CASKIGLNTEAFF

j_call: TRBJ2-7
cdr3_length: 11
v_call: TRBV10-3
clone_size: few
d_call: -
cdr3_nt: TGTGCCACCAGCCGCCAGTACGAGCAGTACTTC
cdr3_aa: CATSRQYEQYF

j_call: TRBJ1-5
cdr3_length: 13
v_call: TRBV5-8
clone_size: many
d_call: -
cdr3_nt: TGTGCCAGCAGCTTCCAGGGCAATCAGCCCCAGCATTTT
cdr3_aa: CASSFQGNQPQHF